This TCR beta chain originates from a study of post-analysis software for immune sequencing data. Study results and caveats: In multiple sclerosis, normalized Chao1 diversity was significantly below that of controls. Higher frequency in patients than in controls was seen for five TRBV segments, with TRBV5-6, TRBV5-1 and TRBV20-1 among them.

Germline CDR1 is SGDLS and CDR2 is YYNGEE. The CDR3 runs 15 residues. Trimming pared 3 bases from V and 5 bases from J, leaving 17 bases between. TCR beta cDNA libraries included unique molecular identifiers. Researchers reported around 510,000 cDNA molecules coming from approximately 0.95 to 9.8 million T cells. TCRdb fed the PCR reads into MiXCR, producing one record per CDR3 protein. Of about 210,000 distinct CDR3 sequences in the sample, roughly 28% were seen once. Concerning this clonotype itself: Antigen: not known.

Sequencing used blood. The chain is built from TRBV9 and TRBJ2-5, with D perhaps TRBD1 (6 bases). The clonotype originates from a girl aged 2 to 17 with multiple sclerosis. CDR3 residues: CASSALDSRLETQYF. The DNA of the CDR3 is TGTGCCAGCAGCGCACTGGACAGCCGATTGGAGACCCAGTACTTC. The variable domain in full, completed from reference TRBV9 and TRBJ2-5, reads DSGVTQTPKHLITATGQRVTLRCSPRSGDLSVYWYQQSLDQGLQFLIQYYNGEERAKGNILERFSAQQFPDLHSELNLSSLELGDSALYFCASSALDSRLETQYFGPGTRLLVL.